Below, one TCR beta chain is given with its context. Antigen: not known. The sample belongs to a study of CD8 T cells in ankylosing spondylitis. TCRdb re-analysed the 5' RACE reads in MiXCR, keeping a single row per CDR3 protein. The data hold some 92,000 distinct CDR3 sequences, with around 26% observed a single time. Findings and limits, study-wide: Within peripheral blood, clones linked to disease were CD8+ and relatively rare. Some motif variants were previously reported in reactive arthritis synovial fluid and blood. Within ankylosing spondylitis blood, a TCR beta motif made up of seven to nine highly homologous variants appeared to be characteristic.

The CDR3 is 17 residues long. Germline V lookup: CDR1 SGHVS, CDR2 FNYEAQ. Trimming removed 1 base from V and 4 bases from J; junction bases left unmatched: 9. The clonotype comes from a male donor with ankylosing spondylitis or in good health (not recorded which). V usage is TRBV7-6 and J usage is TRBJ2-1; TRBD2 agrees at 8 bases. The sequenced material came from blood, either unsorted or a sorted T cell fraction (not recorded which). In DNA form, the CDR3 reads TGTGCCAGCAGCTTAGGGCTCGCGGGGGGAACTTACAATGAGCAGTTCTTC. This codes for CASSLGLAGGTYNEQFF.